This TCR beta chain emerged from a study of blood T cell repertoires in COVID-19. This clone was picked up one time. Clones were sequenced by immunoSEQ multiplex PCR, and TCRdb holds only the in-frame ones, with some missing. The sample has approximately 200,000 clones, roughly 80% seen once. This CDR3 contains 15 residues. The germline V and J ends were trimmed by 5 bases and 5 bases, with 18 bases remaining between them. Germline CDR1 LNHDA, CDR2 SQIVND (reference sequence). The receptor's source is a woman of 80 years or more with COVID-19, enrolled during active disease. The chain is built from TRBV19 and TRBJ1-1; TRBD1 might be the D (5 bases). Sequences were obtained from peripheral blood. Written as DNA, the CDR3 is TGTGCCAGTAGTCCGGCGGGAGGGGAAGAAACTGAAGCTTTCTTT. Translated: CASSPAGGEETEAFF.